The table lists the clone carrying this TCR beta chain with a few counts. The antigen is unknown. TCRdb itself ran the reads through MiXCR, one entry per CDR3 protein. The sample includes fewer than 1,000,000 distinct CDR3 sequences, 25% to 40% of them seen just once. This sample stems from a study of T cell repertoires in cytomegalovirus infection. Study overall: Recently described HLA-C-restricted plus well-studied HLA-B-restricted CMV epitopes were used. Shared public TCR beta signatures pointed to both CMV infection and a matching HLA type.

Study results and limitations: In two of eight donors, the top clonotype was HLA-C-restricted CMV-specific.

V shed 0 bases, J shed 9 bases, and the junction held 8 bases outside the gene matches. The CDR3 runs to 15 residues. CDR1 SEHNR and CDR2 FQNEAQ come from the germline V gene (reference sequence). The chain joins TRBV7-9 to TRBJ2-1; 7 positions match TRBD1. Sample: cultured CD8+ T cells from PBMCs, taken from culture after CMV antigen stimulation. The receptor was isolated from a human donor in good health (CMV status not recorded). Some clones in this sample may be carry-over from other donors' samples. The CDR3 reads CASSLARGQSREQFF. The CDR3 bases are TGTGCCAGCAGCTTAGCGAGGGGGCAGAGCCGTGAGCAGTTCTTC.